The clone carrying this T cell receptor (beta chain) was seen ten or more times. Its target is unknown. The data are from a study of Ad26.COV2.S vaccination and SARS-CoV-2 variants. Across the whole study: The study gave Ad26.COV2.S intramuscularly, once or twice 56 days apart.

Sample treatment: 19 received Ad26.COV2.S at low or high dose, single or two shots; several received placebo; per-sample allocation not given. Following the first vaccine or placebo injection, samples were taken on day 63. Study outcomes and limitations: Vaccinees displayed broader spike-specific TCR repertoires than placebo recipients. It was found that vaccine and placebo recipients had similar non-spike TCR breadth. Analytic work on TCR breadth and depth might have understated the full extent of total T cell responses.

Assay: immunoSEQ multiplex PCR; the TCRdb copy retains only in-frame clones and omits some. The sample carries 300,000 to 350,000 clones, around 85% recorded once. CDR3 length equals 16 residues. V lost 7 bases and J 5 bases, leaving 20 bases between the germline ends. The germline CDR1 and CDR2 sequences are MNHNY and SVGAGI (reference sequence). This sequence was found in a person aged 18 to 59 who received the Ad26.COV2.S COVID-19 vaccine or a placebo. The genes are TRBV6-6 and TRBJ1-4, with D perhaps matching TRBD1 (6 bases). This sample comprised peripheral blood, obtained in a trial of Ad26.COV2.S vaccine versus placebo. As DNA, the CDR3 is TGTGCCAGCAAAAGGGGGGGTATAGGGCGAAATGAAAAACTGTTTTTT. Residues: CASKRGGIGRNEKLFF.